One TCR beta chain is described in this entry. The sample originates from a study of T cell responses to AZD1222 COVID-19 vaccine. In the study overall: Second-dose intervals near 4 or 12 weeks were combined.

Only in-frame clones appear in the TCRdb table, and some are missing; sequencing was by immunoSEQ multiplex PCR. This sample yields under 200,000 clones, of which roughly 92% are seen a single time; around 1.7% belongs to the top ten. The germline V gene has CDR1 LNHDA and CDR2 SQIVND (reference sequence). Trimming stripped 0 bases from V and 0 bases from J, with 6 bases between. CDR3 length: 15 amino acids. The genes are TRBV19 and TRBJ1-3; a possible D gene is TRBD1 (5 bases). This receptor was obtained from an adult in good health. The material was peripheral blood, obtained on day 0 of AZD1222 vaccination. CDR3 DNA sequence: TGTGCCAGTAGTATAGATGGGGGCTCTGGAAACACCATATATTTT. It encodes CASSIDGGSGNTIYF.